A selection of T cell receptor beta chains follows, all from one sample in a study of technical replicates of blood from several donors. The assay was immunoSEQ multiplex PCR, and TCRdb's table has in-frame clones only and misses some. The sample lists fewer than 100,000 clones, roughly 95% seen once, with over 0.25% in the top ten. The sequenced material came from T cells isolated from PBMCs. The receptor set was obtained from a human donor in good health. Each CDR3 is given with its conserved first and last residue. The order of the fields is V gene, CDR3 protein.

TRBV2 CALAGGGRAAKNTGELFF
TRBV9 CASSVNTLSGKLFF
TRBV11-2 CASTARGGLLGKNIQYF
TRBV10-3 CAISESRPDTQYF
TRBV19 CASSIIPSDTQYF
TRBV9 CASSVVVYEQYF
TRBV27 CASSQGTGGYEQFF
TRBV5-8 CASSVGQGREQYF
TRBV5-6 CASSLVKQFF
TRBV7-2 CASSFFRDQPQHF
TRBV2 CASSPRGGEKLFF
TRBV28 CASSSVAGGLYEQYF
TRBV19 CATSDRVSYEQYF
TRBV19 CASSIWRDSYYEQYF
TRBV15 CATSRDLSGGYGYTF
TRBV28 CASSLGREISNEQFF
TRBV11-2 CASSLQGIDTQYF
TRBV19 CASSIDQGRGDYGYTF
TRBV4-1 CASSQARSLYGYTF
TRBV18 CASSRTIGTGNAYEQYF
TRBV19 CASSIGQGSAETQYF
TRBV11-3 CASSLGLAGAYEQYF
TRBV6-1 CASSPTRLSTDTQYF
TRBV30 CAWSVGRQGATEAFF
TRBV11-2 CASSSSDRSFTNEKLFF
TRBV18 CASSPPEGGVYNEQFF
TRBV4-1 CASSHASGRLDTQYF
TRBV11-3 CASSQGVWDIQYF
TRBV2 CASRGGLAGVGQETQYF
TRBV27 CASSPGTGVYGYTF
TRBV2 CASSAYGTSGSADTQYF
TRBV15 CATSSIWTGATYEQYF
TRBV10-2 CASSEGSTEAFF
TRBV30 CASPAGRGNTEAFF
TRBV9 CASSVAWTSDNEQFF
TRBV11-2 CASSLRTSGSNNEQFF
TRBV19 CASSIPERELAGELFF
TRBV7-3 CASSLPSSGTDTQYF
TRBV21-1 CASRDRGIYQPQHF
TRBV9 CASSGLSQGSTGELFF
TRBV6-5 CASSFDGGSSYNEQFF
TRBV5-3 CARREDGYTF
TRBV30 CAWSISNTEAFF
TRBV14 CASSIRTGNTEAFF
TRBV15 CATASDRVSIEQYF
TRBV28 CASSRDYQEQYF
TRBV7-2 CASSNVLGGGELFF
TRBV27 CASSSNRGGGGYGYTF
TRBV29-1 CSVQTTIRDGTQYF
TRBV6-5 CASSSGTVTDTQYF
TRBV6-5 CASSYQYQETQYF
TRBV28 CASGGLNPDYEQYF
TRBV7-9 CASSLAGQGTRGYTF
TRBV27 CASRQGYETQYF